Following are 8 T cell receptor beta chains from one sample sequenced in a study of blood T cell repertoires in COVID-19. TCRdb's table, derived via immunoSEQ multiplex PCR, lists solely in-frame clones and lacks some. The sample lists around 300,000 clones; approximately 90% were seen once. Sequenced material: PBMCs or T cells enriched from blood (not recorded which). Receptor source: a young woman who had recovered from COVID-19.

This clone was seen once. The V gene is TRBV4-1, the J gene TRBJ2-5; 11 bases agree with TRBD1. This CDR3 spans 16 amino acids. V lost 0 bases, J lost 5 bases, and 5 bases stayed unmatched. Germline CDR1 and CDR2: MGHRA and YSYEKL. In DNA, the CDR3 is TGCGCCAGCAGCCAAGATCTTGGGACAGGGGGGGAGACCCAGTACTTC. This codes for CASSQDLGTGGETQYF.

The chain joins TRBV6-5 to TRBJ2-3; maybe TRBD1 (6 bases). CDR1 is MNHEY, CDR2 SVGAGI, per germline. CDR3 length: 11 residues. Trimming cost V 10 bases and J 10 bases, with 15 bases left between them. This CDR3 is CAIKGGGAQYF. For the CDR3, the DNA is TGTGCCATCAAAGGGGGTGGCGCGCAGTATTTT.

This rearrangement joins TRBV28 to TRBJ1-4, with TRBD1 matching over 8 bases. The CDR3 extends over 16 amino acids. The germline V gene has CDR1 MDHEN and CDR2 SYDVKM. J was trimmed by 3 bases and V by 6 bases; bases with no gene match: 9. CDR3: CASRSDYRGANEKLFF. Written as DNA, the CDR3 is TGTGCCAGCAGATCAGACTACAGGGGGGCTAATGAAAAACTGTTTTTT.

This clone showed up just a few times. The chain combines TRBV6-5 with TRBJ1-1; D not resolved. CDR1 and CDR2 (germline): MNHEY, SVGAGI. Trimming took 9 bases from V and 1 from J, leaving 9 bases between them. The CDR3 sequence is 12 residues long. CDR3 amino acids: CASFRWNTEAFF. CDR3 bases: TGTGCCAGTTTTAGATGGAACACTGAAGCTTTCTTT.

The chain has TRBV5-1 and TRBJ1-6, with TRBD1 matching 10 bases. CDR1 SGHRS and CDR2 YFSETQ come from the germline V gene. The V segment lost 0 bases and the J segment 11 bases; nucleotides outside the gene matches: 5. The CDR3 covers 15 residues. The CDR3 reads CASSLEGTGVTPLHF. As DNA, the CDR3 is TGCGCCAGCAGCTTGGAGGGGACAGGGGTCACACCCCTCCACTTT.

The chain joins TRBV28 to TRBJ1-1, with 8 bases identical to TRBD1. After removal of 6 bases from V and 1 base from J, the junction contained 7 bases not matched to a gene. From germline, CDR1 is MDHEN and CDR2 SYDVKM. The CDR3 totals 15 residues. The chain's CDR3 is CASRITGGRNTEAFF. The CDR3 DNA is TGTGCCAGCAGGATTACAGGGGGGAGGAACACTGAAGCTTTCTTT.

The rearrangement joins TRBV29-1 to TRBJ2-5; the D gene is possibly TRBD2 (5 bases). The CDR3 loop spans 12 amino acids. Germline CDR1 SQVTM, CDR2 ANQGSEA. CDR3 protein: CSGWADQETQYF. CDR3 bases: TGCTCGGGATGGGCAGACCAAGAGACCCAGTACTTC. Filled out from reference TRBV29-1 and TRBJ2-5, the complete variable domain reads SAVISQKPSRDICQRGTSLTIQCQVDSQVTMMFWYRQQPGQSLTLIATANQGSEATYESGFVIDKFPISRPNLTFSTLTVSNMSPEDSSIYLCSGWADQETQYFGPGTRLLVL.

This clone was seen only a few times. The chain is built from TRBV19 and TRBJ2-2; D is perhaps TRBD1 (6 bases). The CDR3 contains 16 residues. From germline, CDR1 is LNHDA and CDR2 SQIVND (reference sequence). Trimming stripped 3 bases from V and 0 bases from J, with 11 bases between. The CDR3 nucleotides read TGTGCCAGTAGTATTATACAGGGTGCGAACACCGGGGAGCTGTTTTTT. As protein: CASSIIQGANTGELFF.